A few counts support the clone carrying this TCR beta chain. The sample originates from a study of CD8 T cells in Susac syndrome. Study overall: The sequenced Susac syndrome patients comprised five or six with active disease and about eight in remission.

TCR beta from blood CD8+ and CD4+ T cells was sequenced. After extraction with the RNeasy kit, about 0.45 to 1 ug of the RNA was reverse transcribed using random hexamers. The amplification used immunoSEQ multiplex PCR on TCR beta CDR3; it spanned 54 Vbeta and 13 Jbeta. TCRdb independently ran MiXCR on the immunoSEQ multiplex PCR reads; one entry per CDR3 protein. The data contain roughly 180,000 distinct CDR3 sequences, roughly 94% of them seen just once; the ten biggest clones take up more than 0.08%. The TCR originated in a human donor with Susac syndrome. The sequenced sample was CD4+ T cells from PBMCs.

The CDR3 DNA reads TGTGCCAGCAGCCCGGACGGGAACACTGAAGCTTTCTTT. As protein: CASSPDGNTEAFF. The V gene is TRBV7-6, the J gene TRBJ1-1, with D unresolved. The CDR3 sequence is 13 residues long. The V end was cut by 5 bases, the J end by 1 base, with 8 bases between. Looked up from germline, CDR1 is SGHVS and CDR2 is FNYEAQ. Drawing the rest from reference TRBV7-6 and TRBJ1-1, the complete variable domain is GAGVSQSPRYKVTKRGQDVALRCDPISGHVSLYWYRQALGQGPEFLTYFNYEAQQDKSGLPNDRFSAERPEGSISTLTIQRTEQRDSAMYRCASSPDGNTEAFFGQGTRLTVV.